This entry is about one TCR beta chain. Its antigen remains undetermined. Base qualities were left out, and no much larger clone turns up one base away. Starting from 350 to 450 ng RNA, TCR libraries were constructed with the Immunoverse kit using molecular barcoded adaptors that cover the alpha/delta and beta/gamma chains. TCR library preparation was performed with the same RNA that was used for transcriptome sequencing. TCR libraries were sequenced on an Illumina HiSeq 4000 with 2 x 150 cycles. Concerning the study's data processing: Using MiXCR, which included quality filtering and error correction, TCR reads were aligned to human V, D, J and C references and then assembled into CDR3 clonotypes. The tcR package in R was used for analysis of clonotype counts and gene usage diversity. For inspection of raw mapping reads, RNA-seq reads were mapped by STAR aligner version 2.5.3a onto GRCh37 of the human genome. IR-seq fastq files were randomly downsampled with Seqtk 1.3 to test the effect of sequencing depth on detected clonotypes. Using fastp at Q25 and MiXCR, TCRdb reprocessed the public reads and kept productive beta chains. Rows are combined by CDR3 protein, so each entry shows the most common genes and DNA. V and J calls and clone size were set by TCRdb, not the authors. This sample is represented by roughly 25,000 distinct CDR3 sequences; 20% to 25% of them were singletons. The leading ten clones occupy roughly a sixth of the sample.

The sample belongs to a study of read filtering for tumor transcriptome and immune sequencing (TCRdb year 2020). Background on the whole study: The cohort had 17 male and 14 female patients with a mean age of around 66 years, ranging from roughly 45 to 80. Under revised international staging, about eight patients fell into R-ISS I, approximately 15 into R-ISS II and over five into R-ISS III. Whole-transcriptome libraries were prepared with the TruSeq RNA Access Library Prep Kit after DNase treatment. Per sample, about 4.05 to 11 million TCR-region mapped reads were obtained with IR-seq, compared with only about 80 to 1273 with RNA-seq. Using the same bone marrow samples, the study ran both targeted immune repertoire sequencing and bulk whole-transcriptome sequencing and then compared the TCR repertoires from each method. As a main aim, a read-filtering strategy for immune repertoire data was addressed, with the specific question being whether clonotypes supported by a single read should be removed.

Overall study results and their limits: Rather than purified T cells, the sorted CD138-negative fraction was a mixed bone marrow immune population. IR-seq captured clonotypes at much higher depth and more reliably than RNA-seq, and smaller IR-seq throughput sufficed to identify most shared clonotypes. Single-read clonotypes made up roughly 82% of clonotypes but about 3.6% of total reads in IR-seq, and around 73% of clonotypes and approximately 45% of reads in RNA-seq. When single-read clonotypes were removed, the proportions of shared clonotypes in IR-seq and RNA-seq correlated more strongly.

The V end loses 6 bases and the J end loses 1 base, and a stretch of 6 bases separates them. CDR1 and CDR2 (ENHRY, SYGVKD) derive from the germline V gene. The CDR3 has 12 amino acids, counting the end cysteine and phenylalanine. The only DNA kept is the CDR3, 36 bases in frame from the first base. Each patient had bone marrow sampled at the time of active disease. Ficoll-Hypaque density gradient centrifugation was used to isolate the bone marrow mononuclear cells. To remove myeloma plasma cells, the cells were labeled with CD138 magnetic microbeads on a MACS separator, and CD138-negative cells were then collected by negative selection. The purity of the isolated cells was checked by flow cytometry with CD138 antibodies on an Attune NxT. TRIzol reagent was used to extract total RNA, and a NanoDrop spectrophotometer was used to quantify the extracted RNA. For each patient, the CD138-negative bone marrow sample underwent paired RNA-seq and IR-seq.

The receptor was isolated from a donor over 35 with multiple myeloma. Sequencing used a population of CD138-negative cells sorted from bone marrow. Reading the label with the study, this specimen's cell subset or site is: bone marrow mononuclear cells depleted of CD138+ plasma/myeloma cells by negative magnetic selection. The chain was built from TRBV10-3 and TRBJ2-5; TRBD1 could be the D gene, as 6 bases match. The CDR3 amino acid sequence is: CAIRDSQETQYF. The DNA sequence is given as TGTGCCATCAGGGACAGCCAAGAGACCCAGTACTTC.